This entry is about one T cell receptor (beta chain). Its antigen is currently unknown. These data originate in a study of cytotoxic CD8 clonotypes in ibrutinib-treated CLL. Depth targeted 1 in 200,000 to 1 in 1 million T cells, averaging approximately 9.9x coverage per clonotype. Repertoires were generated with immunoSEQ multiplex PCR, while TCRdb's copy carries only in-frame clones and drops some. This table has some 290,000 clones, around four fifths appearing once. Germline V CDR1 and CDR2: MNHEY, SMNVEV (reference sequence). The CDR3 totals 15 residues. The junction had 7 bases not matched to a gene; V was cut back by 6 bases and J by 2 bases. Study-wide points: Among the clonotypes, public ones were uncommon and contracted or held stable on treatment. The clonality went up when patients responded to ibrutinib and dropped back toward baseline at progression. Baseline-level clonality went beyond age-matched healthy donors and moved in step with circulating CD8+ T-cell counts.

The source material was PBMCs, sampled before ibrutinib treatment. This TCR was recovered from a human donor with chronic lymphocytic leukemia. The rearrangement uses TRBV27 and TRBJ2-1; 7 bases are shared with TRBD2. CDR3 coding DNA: TGTGCCAGCAGGAGCGGGAATCCTACCTACAATGAGCAGTTCTTC. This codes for CASRSGNPTYNEQFF.